Below, 3 T cell receptor beta chains from the same sample are listed, as sequenced in a study of T cells after yellow fever vaccination. TCRdb analysed the 5' RACE reads with MiXCR anew, one entry per CDR3 protein. The sample lists a few hundred thousand distinct CDR3 sequences, over 4% occurring once. The sequencing here drew on PBMCs, taken 5 days after the yellow fever booster vaccination. Every receptor here comes from a man younger than 35 who received the YFV17D yellow fever vaccine.

This clonotype was detected a few times. The chain has TRBV5-5 and TRBJ2-1; 10 nucleotides match TRBD2. V gave up 6 bases and J gave up 8 bases; unmatched junction bases: 5. The CDR3 runs 13 residues. The germline V gene has CDR1 SGHKS and CDR2 YYEKEE (reference sequence). CDR3 sequence (DNA): TGTGCCAGCAATACCGGGACTAGCGATGAGCAGTTCTTC. Translated: CASNTGTSDEQFF.

This clonotype was observed at least ten times. V usage is TRBV4-2 and J usage is TRBJ2-3; D not resolved. Germline V gene lookup returns CDR1 LGHNA and CDR2 YNFKEQ. V was pared by 0 bases and J by 4 bases, with 8 bases between. The CDR3 loop spans 14 amino acids. CDR3: CASSQDWLSDTQYF. CDR3 bases: TGTGCCAGCAGCCAAGATTGGCTTTCAGATACGCAGTATTTT.

V is TRBV5-1 and J is TRBJ2-3; no reliable D call. V dropped 0 bases and J dropped 6 bases, with 14 bases sitting between them. The CDR3 sequence is 15 residues long. The germline V gene encodes CDR1 SGHRS and CDR2 YFSETQ. CDR3 sequence reads: CASSLVSDRADTQYF. Written as DNA, the CDR3 is TGCGCCAGCAGCTTGGTTTCTGACCGGGCCGATACGCAGTATTTT.